This T cell receptor (beta chain) was retrieved from a study of blood T cell repertoires in COVID-19. Study as a whole: Sample material is recorded as cDNA or gDNA derived from T cells, B-cell-depleted T cells, or PBMCs.

Germline V gene data show CDR1 as SGHRS and CDR2 as YFSETQ. CDR3 length: 17 residues. The ends lost 2 bases at V and 5 bases at J; junction bases unmatched: 8. In the authors' workflow: Nucleated cell number was recorded as an estimate derived from reference gene primer amplification. Assay: immunoSEQ multiplex PCR; the TCRdb copy retains only in-frame clones and omits some. That table is the source of V, J and clone size, and D and trimming were worked out from the DNA. The table includes approximately 97,000 clones, more than 85% detected once. The receptor was derived from a man younger than 35 with acute or convalescent COVID-19. Input material: peripheral blood. The chain carries TRBV5-1 and TRBJ2-2, with TRBD2 identical over 11 bases. In nucleotides, the CDR3 is TGCGCCAGCAGCTTACTACTAGCGGGAGCAAATACCGGGGAGCTGTTTTTT. It encodes CASSLLLAGANTGELFF.